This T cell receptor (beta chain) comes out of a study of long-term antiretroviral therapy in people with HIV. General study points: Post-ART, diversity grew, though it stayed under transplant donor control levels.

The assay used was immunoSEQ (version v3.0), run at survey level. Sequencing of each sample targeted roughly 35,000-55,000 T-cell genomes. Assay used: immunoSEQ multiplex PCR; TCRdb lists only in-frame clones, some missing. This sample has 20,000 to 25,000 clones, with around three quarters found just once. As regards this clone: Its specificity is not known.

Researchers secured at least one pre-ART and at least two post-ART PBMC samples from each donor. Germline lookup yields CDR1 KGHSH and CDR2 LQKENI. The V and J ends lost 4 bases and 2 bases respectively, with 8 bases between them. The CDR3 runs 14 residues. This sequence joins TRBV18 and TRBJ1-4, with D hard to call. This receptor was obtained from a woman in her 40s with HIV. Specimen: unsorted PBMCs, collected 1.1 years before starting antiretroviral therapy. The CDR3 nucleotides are TGTGCCAGCTCACTTAGAAATACTAATGAAAAACTGTTTTTT. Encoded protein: CASSLRNTNEKLFF.